The rows below give T cell receptor beta chains drawn from one sample of a study of blood T cells in healthy people across ages. TCRdb itself ran the 5' RACE reads through MiXCR, one entry per CDR3 protein. The sample carries around 1.1 million distinct CDR3 sequences, approximately 38% recorded once. The sequenced sample consisted of blood. Receptor source: a man aged 18 to 35 in good health. Both conserved end residues are part of each CDR3. D genes are given only for firm matches. The size of a clone is reported for some rows only, either as once, few or many, or as a class for expanded clones.

- | TRBJ1-1 | - | TRBV25-1 | 15 | TGTGCCAGCAAAAAGGTGGGGAACGGTTACACTGAAGCTTTCTTT | CASKKVGNGYTEAFF
- | TRBJ1-2 | - | TRBV9 | 16 | TGTGCCAGCAGCCCAAACGGACTCTTACCGGACTATGGCTACACCTTC | CASSPNGLLPDYGYTF
- | TRBJ1-2 | - | TRBV20-1 | 14 | TGCAGTGCTACAGACGGCCAGCCACTATATGGCTACACCTTC | CSATDGQPLYGYTF
- | TRBJ1-5 | - | TRBV11-2 | 14 | TGTGCCAGCAGCCTATCGGACTCCGGGCAGCCCCAGCATTTT | CASSLSDSGQPQHF
few | TRBJ1-5 | - | TRBV5-1 | 13 | TGCGCCAGCAGCTTGGAGCCAGCGCAAGCCCAGCATTTT | CASSLEPAQAQHF
- | TRBJ1-1 | - | TRBV7-2 | 13 | TGTGCCAGCAGCCGCCGGCCGGGGTTAGGAGCTTTCTTT | CASSRRPGLGAFF
few | TRBJ2-5 | TRBD2 | TRBV6-2/TRBV6-3 | 16 | TGTGCCAGCAGTTACAGGACTAGCGGGGCCCAAGAGACCCAGTACTTC | CASSYRTSGAQETQYF
- | TRBJ2-4 | - | TRBV27 | 14 | TGTGCCAGCAGCTGGGCCAGGGGGGTAAACATTCAGTACTTC | CASSWARGVNIQYF
- | TRBJ2-5 | - | TRBV9 | 15 | TGTGCCAGCAGCGTAGTAGGGGATCCACAAGAGACCCAGTACTTC | CASSVVGDPQETQYF
few | TRBJ1-5 | TRBD1 | TRBV6-6 | 17 | TGTGCCAGCAGTTACTCGACGGCCAGGGGGCCGGGGCAGCCCCAGCATTTT | CASSYSTARGPGQPQHF
- | TRBJ1-4 | - | TRBV12-3/TRBV12-4 | 11 | TGTACCAGCAGTTTATATGAAAAACTGTTTTTT | CTSSLYEKLFF
few | TRBJ1-1 | - | TRBV20-1 | 12 | TGCAGTGCCAGTGGGGGTGGCACTGAAGCTTTCTTT | CSASGGGTEAFF
- | TRBJ1-1 | TRBD1 | TRBV7-2 | 16 | TGTGCCAGCAGCTTAGCATGGGACAGGGGGGACACTGAGGCTTTCTTT | CASSLAWDRGDTEAFF
few | TRBJ2-7 | TRBD2 | TRBV24-1 | 18 | TGTGCCACCAGTGATTTTGACCCAGCGGGGGGGCATTACAATGAGCAGTACTTC | CATSDFDPAGGHYNEQYF
- | TRBJ1-1 | - | TRBV5-6 | 12 | TGTGCCAGCACTCTGGGATACACTGAAGCTTTCTTT | CASTLGYTEAFF
- | TRBJ1-5 | - | TRBV28 | 15 | TGTGCCAGCAGTGCGCCAGGGTATAGCAATCAGCCCCAGCATTTT | CASSAPGYSNQPQHF
- | TRBJ2-1 | TRBD2 | TRBV6-6 | 15 | TGTGCCAGCAGCCCCGAAAGCGGGGCTAGCAATGAGCAGTTCTTC | CASSPESGASNEQFF
- | TRBJ2-1 | TRBD2 | TRBV3-1 | 14 | TGTGCCAGCAGCCAAGATGTCGCTAGCGGAGAGCAGTTCTTC | CASSQDVASGEQFF
few | TRBJ2-4 | - | TRBV3-1 | 14 | TGTGCCAGCAGCCAAGTGGGGACCAAAAACATTCAGTACTTC | CASSQVGTKNIQYF
- | TRBJ1-1 | - | TRBV29-1 | 14 | TGCAGCGTCCGAATCTTAGGGGGATACACTGAAGCTTTCTTT | CSVRILGGYTEAFF